This section outlines one T cell receptor (beta chain) sequence together with its context. Its antigen is not known. The sample is drawn from a study of cytomegalovirus exposure and HLA in healthy donors. Study at large: Earlier results showed almost 120 million unique TCR beta sequences derived from about 179 million T cells. An early release of data contained 70 million to 95 million unique TCRs, which came from HLA-typed donors.

Notes on the study in general: A missense variant in DCLRE1C was later tied to TCR beta V- and J-gene trimming.

The CDR3 has 15 residues. Losses at the gene ends were 6 bases for V and 6 bases for J; bases not matched to a gene: 9. From germline, CDR1 is SNHLY and CDR2 FYNNEI. A multiplex PCR was run with 60 Vbeta primers and 13 Jbeta primers. The repertoire was sequenced with immunoSEQ multiplex PCR; TCRdb's copy has only in-frame clones and lacks some. The sample lists under 200,000 clones, approximately 79% occurring once. Input material: PBMCs. The clonotype comes from a man aged 50 to 59 in good health and CMV-seropositive. The chain uses TRBV2 and TRBJ1-5; TRBD1 aligns across 9 bases. The CDR3 nucleotides read TGTGCCAGCAGGGGGGGACAGGGTTATGGTCAGCCCCAGCATTTT. It translates to CASRGGQGYGQPQHF.